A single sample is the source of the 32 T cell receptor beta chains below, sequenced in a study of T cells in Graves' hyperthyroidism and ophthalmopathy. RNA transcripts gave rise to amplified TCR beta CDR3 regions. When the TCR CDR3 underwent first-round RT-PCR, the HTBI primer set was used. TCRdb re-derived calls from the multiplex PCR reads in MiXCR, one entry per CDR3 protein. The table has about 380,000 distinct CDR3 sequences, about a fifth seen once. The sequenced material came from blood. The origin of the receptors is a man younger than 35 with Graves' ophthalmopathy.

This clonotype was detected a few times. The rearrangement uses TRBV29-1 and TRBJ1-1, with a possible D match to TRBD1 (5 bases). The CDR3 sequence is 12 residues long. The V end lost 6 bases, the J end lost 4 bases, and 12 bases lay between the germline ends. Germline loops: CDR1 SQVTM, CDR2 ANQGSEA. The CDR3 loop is CSVLSGGTEAFF. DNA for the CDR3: TGCAGCGTCCTGTCGGGGGGCACTGAAGCTTTCTTT. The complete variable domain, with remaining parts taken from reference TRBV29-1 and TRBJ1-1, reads SAVISQKPSRDICQRGTSLTIQCQVDSQVTMMFWYRQQPGQSLTLIATANQGSEATYESGFVIDKFPISRPNLTFSTLTVSNMSPEDSSIYLCSVLSGGTEAFFGQGTRLTVV.

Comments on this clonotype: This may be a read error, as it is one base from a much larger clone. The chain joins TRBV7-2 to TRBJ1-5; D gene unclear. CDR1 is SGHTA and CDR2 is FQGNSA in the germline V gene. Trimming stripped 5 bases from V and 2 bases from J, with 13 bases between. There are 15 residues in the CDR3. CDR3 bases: TGTGCCAGCAGCCGTGACGGGGTCGGCAATCAGCCCCAGCATTTT. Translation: CASSRDGVGNQPQHF.

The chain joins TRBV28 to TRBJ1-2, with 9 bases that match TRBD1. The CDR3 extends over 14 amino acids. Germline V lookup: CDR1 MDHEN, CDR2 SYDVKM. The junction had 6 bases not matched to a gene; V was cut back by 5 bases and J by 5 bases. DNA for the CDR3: TGTGCCAGCAGTCGCCCCGGGACAGGGTATGGCTACACCTTC. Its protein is CASSRPGTGYGYTF.

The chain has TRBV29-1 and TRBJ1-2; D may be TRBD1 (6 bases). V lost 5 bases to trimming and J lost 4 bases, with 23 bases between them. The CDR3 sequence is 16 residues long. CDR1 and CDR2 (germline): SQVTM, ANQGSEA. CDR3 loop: CSVTRSLYRESYGYTF. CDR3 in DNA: TGCAGCGTTACCCGCTCATTATACAGGGAAAGCTATGGCTACACCTTC.

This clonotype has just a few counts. The CDR3 loop reads CASSLYRDNQPQHF. The CDR3 region has the DNA TGTGCCAGCAGTTTATACAGGGACAATCAGCCCCAGCATTTT. The chain uses TRBV12-3 or TRBV12-4 and TRBJ1-5; D may be TRBD1 (6 bases). V was shortened by 2 bases and J by 3 bases, with 8 bases between the two germline ends. The CDR3 runs to 14 residues.

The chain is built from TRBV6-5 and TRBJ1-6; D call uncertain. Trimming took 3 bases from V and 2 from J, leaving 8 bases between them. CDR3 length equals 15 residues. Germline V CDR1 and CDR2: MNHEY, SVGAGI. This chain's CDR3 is CASSYTQAYNSPLHF. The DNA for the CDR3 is TGTGCCAGCAGTTATACGCAGGCCTATAATTCACCCCTCCACTTT.

CDR3 region: CASSDGTGASYEQYF. As DNA, the CDR3 is TGTGCCAGCAGTGACGGGACAGGGGCAAGCTACGAGCAGTACTTC. The chain uses TRBV12-3 or TRBV12-4 and TRBJ2-7; the match to TRBD1 covers 10 bases. This CDR3 spans 15 amino acids. Losses at the gene ends were 5 bases for V and 3 bases for J; bases not matched to a gene: 7.

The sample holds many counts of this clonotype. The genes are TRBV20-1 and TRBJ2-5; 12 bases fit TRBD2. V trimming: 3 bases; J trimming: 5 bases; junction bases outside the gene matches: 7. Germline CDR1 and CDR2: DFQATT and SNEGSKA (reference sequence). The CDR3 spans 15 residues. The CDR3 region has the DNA TGCAGTGCTAGGTTGGCTAGCGGGGGGGCGGAGACCCAGTACTTC. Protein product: CSARLASGGAETQYF.

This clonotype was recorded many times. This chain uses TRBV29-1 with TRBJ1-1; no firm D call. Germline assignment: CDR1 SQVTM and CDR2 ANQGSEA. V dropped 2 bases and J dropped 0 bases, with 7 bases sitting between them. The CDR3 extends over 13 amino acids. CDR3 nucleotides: TGCAGCGTTGAAAGACGGATGAACACTGAAGCTTTCTTT. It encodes CSVERRMNTEAFF.

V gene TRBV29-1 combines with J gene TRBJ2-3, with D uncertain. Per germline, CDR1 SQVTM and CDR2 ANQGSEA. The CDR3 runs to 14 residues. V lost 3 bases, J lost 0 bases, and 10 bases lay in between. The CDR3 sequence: CSVDLGTSTDTQYF. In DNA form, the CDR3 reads TGCAGCGTTGATTTGGGAACTAGCACAGATACGCAGTATTTT.

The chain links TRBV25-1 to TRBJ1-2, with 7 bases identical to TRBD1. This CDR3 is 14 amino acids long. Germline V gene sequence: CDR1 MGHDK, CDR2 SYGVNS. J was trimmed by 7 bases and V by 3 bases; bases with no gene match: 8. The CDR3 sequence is CASSDPRQGSGYTF. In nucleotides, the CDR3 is TGTGCCAGCAGTGACCCCCGACAGGGAAGTGGCTACACCTTC.

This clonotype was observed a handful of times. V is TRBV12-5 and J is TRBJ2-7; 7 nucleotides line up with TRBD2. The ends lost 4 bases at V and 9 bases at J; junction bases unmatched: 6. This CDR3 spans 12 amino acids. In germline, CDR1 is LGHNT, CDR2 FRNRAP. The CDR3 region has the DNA TGTGCTAGTGGTTCCGGGACTACGCGGCAGTACTTC. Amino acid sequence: CASGSGTTRQYF.

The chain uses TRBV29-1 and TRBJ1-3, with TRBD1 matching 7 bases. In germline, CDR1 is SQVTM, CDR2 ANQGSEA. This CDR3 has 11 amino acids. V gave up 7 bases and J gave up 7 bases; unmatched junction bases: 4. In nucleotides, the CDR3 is TGCAGCGGCGGGACAGAGAACACCATATATTTT. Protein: CSGGTENTIYF.

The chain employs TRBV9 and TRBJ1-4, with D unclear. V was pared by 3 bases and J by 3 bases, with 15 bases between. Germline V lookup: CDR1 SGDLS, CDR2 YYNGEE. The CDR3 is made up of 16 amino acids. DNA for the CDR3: TGTGCCAGCAGCGCCCACGGAAAGGCAGCTAATGAAAAACTGTTTTTT. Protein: CASSAHGKAANEKLFF. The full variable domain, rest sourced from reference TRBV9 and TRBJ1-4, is DSGVTQTPKHLITATGQRVTLRCSPRSGDLSVYWYQQSLDQGLQFLIQYYNGEERAKGNILERFSAQQFPDLHSELNLSSLELGDSALYFCASSAHGKAANEKLFFGSGTQLSVL.

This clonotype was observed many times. CDR3 DNA sequence: TGTGCCAGCAGCCTGACCGGGACTAGCGGGGAGCAGTTCTTC. It encodes CASSLTGTSGEQFF. The chain recombines TRBV5-8 with TRBJ2-1; 12 bases agree with TRBD2. CDR1 is SGHTS and CDR2 is YDEGEE in the germline V gene. This CDR3 has 14 amino acids. Germline trimming cut 4 bases from V and 10 bases from J; bases unmatched to any gene: 6.

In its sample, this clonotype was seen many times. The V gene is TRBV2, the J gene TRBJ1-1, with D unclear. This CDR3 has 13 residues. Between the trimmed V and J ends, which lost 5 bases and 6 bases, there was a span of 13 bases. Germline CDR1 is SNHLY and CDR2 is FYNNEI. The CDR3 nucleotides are TGTGCCAGCAGTACCGGGATCAATCCTGAAGCTTTCTTT. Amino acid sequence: CASSTGINPEAFF.

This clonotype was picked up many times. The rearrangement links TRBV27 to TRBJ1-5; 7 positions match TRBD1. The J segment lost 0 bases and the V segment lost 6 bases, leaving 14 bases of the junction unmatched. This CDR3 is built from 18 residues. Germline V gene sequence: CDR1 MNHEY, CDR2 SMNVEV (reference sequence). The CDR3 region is CASSQSYGTAYSNQPQHF. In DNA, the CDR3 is TGTGCCAGCAGCCAAAGTTATGGGACAGCGTATAGCAATCAGCCCCAGCATTTT.

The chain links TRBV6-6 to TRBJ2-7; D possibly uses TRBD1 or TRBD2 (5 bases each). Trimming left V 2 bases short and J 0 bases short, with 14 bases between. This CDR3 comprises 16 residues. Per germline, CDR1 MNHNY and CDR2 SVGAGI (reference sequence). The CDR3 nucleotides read TGTGCCAGCAGTTACCCCCGGGACGGCGCCTCCTACGAGCAGTACTTC. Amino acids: CASSYPRDGASYEQYF.

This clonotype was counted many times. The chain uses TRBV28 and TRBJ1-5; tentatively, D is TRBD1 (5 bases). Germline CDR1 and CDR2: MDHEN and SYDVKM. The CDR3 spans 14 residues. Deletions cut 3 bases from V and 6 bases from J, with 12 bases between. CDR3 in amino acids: CASSFQGESQPQHF. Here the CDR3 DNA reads TGTGCCAGCAGTTTTCAGGGCGAGAGTCAGCCCCAGCATTTT.

In nucleotides, the CDR3 is TGTGCCAGCAGCTTAATCAGGGGGGGCGAAAAACTGTTTTTT. Its translation is CASSLIRGGEKLFF. The genes are TRBV7-2 and TRBJ1-4, with 7 bases identical to TRBD1. The CDR3 has 14 residues. Trimming cost V 2 bases and J 8 bases; bases outside gene matches: 5. The germline gives CDR1 SGHTA, CDR2 FQGNSA.

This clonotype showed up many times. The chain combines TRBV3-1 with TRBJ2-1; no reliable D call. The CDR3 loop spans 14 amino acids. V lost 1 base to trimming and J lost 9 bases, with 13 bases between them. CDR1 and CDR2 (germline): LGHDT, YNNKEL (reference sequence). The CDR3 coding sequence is TGTGCCAGCAGCCAAGCGGATAGCCGGTCTGAGCAGTTCTTC. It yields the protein CASSQADSRSEQFF.

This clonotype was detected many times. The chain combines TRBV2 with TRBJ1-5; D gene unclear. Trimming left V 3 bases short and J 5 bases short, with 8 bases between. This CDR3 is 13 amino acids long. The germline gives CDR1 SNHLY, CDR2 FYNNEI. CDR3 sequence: CASSDGWDQPQHF. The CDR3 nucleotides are TGTGCCAGCAGTGACGGCTGGGATCAGCCCCAGCATTTT.

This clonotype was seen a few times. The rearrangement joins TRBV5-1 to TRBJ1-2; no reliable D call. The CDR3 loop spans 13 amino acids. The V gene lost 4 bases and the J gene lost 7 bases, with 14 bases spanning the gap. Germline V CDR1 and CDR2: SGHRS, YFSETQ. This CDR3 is CASSPSDNSGYTF. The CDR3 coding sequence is TGCGCCAGCAGCCCCTCGGATAATAGTGGCTACACCTTC. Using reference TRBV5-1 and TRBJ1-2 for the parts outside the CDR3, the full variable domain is KAGVTQTPRYLIKTRGQQVTLSCSPISGHRSVSWYQQTPGQGLQFLFEYFSETQRNKGNFPGRFSGRQFSNSRSEMNVSTLELGDSALYLCASSPSDNSGYTFGSGTRLTVV.

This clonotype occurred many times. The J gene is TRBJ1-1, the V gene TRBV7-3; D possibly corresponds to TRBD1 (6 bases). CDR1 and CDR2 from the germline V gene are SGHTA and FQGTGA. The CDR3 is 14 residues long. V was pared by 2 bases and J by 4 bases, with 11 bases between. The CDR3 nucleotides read TGTGCCAGCAGCTTACAGGGGACGAGCACTGAAGCTTTCTTT. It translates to CASSLQGTSTEAFF.

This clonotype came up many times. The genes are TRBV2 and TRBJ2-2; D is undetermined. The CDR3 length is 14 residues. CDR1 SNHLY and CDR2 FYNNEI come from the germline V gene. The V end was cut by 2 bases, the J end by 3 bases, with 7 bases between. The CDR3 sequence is CASSELFDTGELFF. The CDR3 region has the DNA TGTGCCAGCAGTGAATTGTTCGACACCGGGGAGCTGTTTTTT. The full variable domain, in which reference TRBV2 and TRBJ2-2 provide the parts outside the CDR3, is EPEVTQTPSHQVTQMGQEVILRCVPISNHLYFYWYRQILGQKVEFLVSFYNNEISEKSEIFDDQFSVERPDGSNFTLKIRSTKLEDSAMYFCASSELFDTGELFFGEGSRLTVL.

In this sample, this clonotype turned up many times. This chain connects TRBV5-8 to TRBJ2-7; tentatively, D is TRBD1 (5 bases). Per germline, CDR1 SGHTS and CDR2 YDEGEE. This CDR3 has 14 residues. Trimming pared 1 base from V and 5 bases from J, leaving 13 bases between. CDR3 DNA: TGTGCCAGCAGCTTGAAACAGGCTATCGACGAGCAGTACTTC. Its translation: CASSLKQAIDEQYF.

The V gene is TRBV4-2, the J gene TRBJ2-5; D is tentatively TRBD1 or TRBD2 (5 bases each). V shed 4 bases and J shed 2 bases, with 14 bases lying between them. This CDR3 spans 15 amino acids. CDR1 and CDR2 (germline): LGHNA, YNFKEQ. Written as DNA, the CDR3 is TGTGCCAGCAGCCCACACGGGGCCAAACAAGAGACCCAGTACTTC. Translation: CASSPHGAKQETQYF.

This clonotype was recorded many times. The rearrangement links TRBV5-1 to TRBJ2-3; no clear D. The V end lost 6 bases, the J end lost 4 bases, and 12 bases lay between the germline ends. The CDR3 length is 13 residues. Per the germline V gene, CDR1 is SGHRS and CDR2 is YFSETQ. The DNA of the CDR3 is TGCGCCAGCAACGAGGCCGGTGCAGATACGCAGTATTTT. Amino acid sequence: CASNEAGADTQYF.

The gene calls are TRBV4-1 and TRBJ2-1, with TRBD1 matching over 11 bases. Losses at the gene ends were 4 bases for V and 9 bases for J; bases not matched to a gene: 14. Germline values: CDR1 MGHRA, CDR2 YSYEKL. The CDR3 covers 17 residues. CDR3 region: CASSRAGGDRGRAEQFF. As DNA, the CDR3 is TGCGCCAGCAGCCGCGCGGGGGGGGACAGGGGGAGAGCTGAGCAGTTCTTC.

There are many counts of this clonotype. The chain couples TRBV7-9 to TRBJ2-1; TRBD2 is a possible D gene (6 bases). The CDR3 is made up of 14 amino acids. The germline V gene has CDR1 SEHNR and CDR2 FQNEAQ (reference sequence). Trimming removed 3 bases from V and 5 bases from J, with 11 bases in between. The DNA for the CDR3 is TGTGCCAGCAGCTTCGGGACTCCCGACAATGAGCAGTTCTTC. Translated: CASSFGTPDNEQFF. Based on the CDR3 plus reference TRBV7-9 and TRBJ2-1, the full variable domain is DTGVSQNPRHKITKRGQNVTFRCDPISEHNRLYWYRQTLGQGPEFLTYFQNEAQLEKSRLLSDRFSAERPKGSFSTLEIQRTEQGDSAMYLCASSFGTPDNEQFFGPGTRLTVL.

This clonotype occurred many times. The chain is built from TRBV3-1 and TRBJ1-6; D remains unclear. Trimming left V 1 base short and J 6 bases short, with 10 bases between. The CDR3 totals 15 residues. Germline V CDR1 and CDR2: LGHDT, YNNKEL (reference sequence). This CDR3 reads CASSQGAGINSPLHF. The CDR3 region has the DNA TGTGCCAGCAGCCAAGGTGCGGGGATTAATTCACCCCTCCACTTT. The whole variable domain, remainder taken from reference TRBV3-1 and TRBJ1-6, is DTAVSQTPKYLVTQMGNDKSIKCEQNLGHDTMYWYKQDSKKFLKIMFSYNNKELIINETVPNRFSPKSPDKAHLNLHINSLELGDSAVYFCASSQGAGINSPLHFGNGTRLTVT.

Here the CDR3 reads CASSRNLNTEAFF. The CDR3 coding sequence is TGTGCCAGCAGTCGGAATCTGAACACTGAAGCTTTCTTT. The chain recombines TRBV6-1 with TRBJ1-1; D not certain. The CDR3 totals 13 residues. V lost 5 bases, J lost 0 bases, and 7 bases lay in between. Germline V gene sequence: CDR1 MNHNS, CDR2 SASEGT.